This T cell receptor (beta chain) appears in the sequencing data of a study of blood T cell repertoires in COVID-19. The overall study: From T cells, B-cell-depleted T cells, or PBMCs came the material, which was cDNA or gDNA.

The method was immunoSEQ multiplex PCR; TCRdb's version includes in-frame clones alone and lacks a portion of them. The table shows tens of thousands of clones, with 88% occurring only once. The CDR3 has 15 residues. Germline CDR1 MNHEY, CDR2 SMNVEV (reference sequence). Trimming at V came to 6 bases and at J to 4 bases, leaving 8 bases not matched to a gene. On this clone: The sample carries other DNA sequences with the same CDR3.

This TCR was recovered from a man aged 60 to 69 with active COVID-19. Sample: peripheral blood. The rearrangement uses TRBV27 and TRBJ2-5, with 10 bases aligning to TRBD2. The CDR3 DNA reads as TGTGCCAGCAGACTTAGCGGGAGGAGGGGAGAGACCCAGTACTTC. Translated: CASRLSGRRGETQYF.